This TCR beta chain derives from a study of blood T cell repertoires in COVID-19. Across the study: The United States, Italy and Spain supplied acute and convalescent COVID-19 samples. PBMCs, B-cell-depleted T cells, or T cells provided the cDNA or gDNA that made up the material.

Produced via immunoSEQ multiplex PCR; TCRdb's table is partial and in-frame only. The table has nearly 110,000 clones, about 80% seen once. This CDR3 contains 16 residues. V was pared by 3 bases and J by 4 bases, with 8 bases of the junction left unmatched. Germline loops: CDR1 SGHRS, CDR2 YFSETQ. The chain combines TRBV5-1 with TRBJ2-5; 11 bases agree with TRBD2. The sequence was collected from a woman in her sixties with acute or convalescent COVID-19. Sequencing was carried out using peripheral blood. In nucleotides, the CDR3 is TGCGCCAGCAGCTCTACCCTCACTAGCGGGGGAGAGACCCAGTACTTC. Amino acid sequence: CASSSTLTSGGETQYF.